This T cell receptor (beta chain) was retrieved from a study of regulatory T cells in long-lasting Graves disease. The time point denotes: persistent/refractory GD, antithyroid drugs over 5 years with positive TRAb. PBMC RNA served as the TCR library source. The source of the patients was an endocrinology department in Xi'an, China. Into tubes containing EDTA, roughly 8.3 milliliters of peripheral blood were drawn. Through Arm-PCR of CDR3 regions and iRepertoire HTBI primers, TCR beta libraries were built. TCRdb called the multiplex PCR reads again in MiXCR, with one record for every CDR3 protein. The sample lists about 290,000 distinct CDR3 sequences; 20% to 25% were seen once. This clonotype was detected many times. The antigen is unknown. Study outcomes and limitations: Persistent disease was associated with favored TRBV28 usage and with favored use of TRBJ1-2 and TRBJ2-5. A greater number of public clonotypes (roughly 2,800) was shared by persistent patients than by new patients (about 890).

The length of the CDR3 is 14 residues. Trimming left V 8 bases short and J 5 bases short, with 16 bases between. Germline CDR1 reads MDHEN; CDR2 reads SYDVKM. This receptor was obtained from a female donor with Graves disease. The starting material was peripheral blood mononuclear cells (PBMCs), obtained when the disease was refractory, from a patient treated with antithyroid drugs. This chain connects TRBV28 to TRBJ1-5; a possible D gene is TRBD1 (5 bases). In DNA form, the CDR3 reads TGTGCCAGCTACGGGTTCAGGGCCGATCAGCCCCAGCATTTT. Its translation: CASYGFRADQPQHF.